Given below is one TCR beta chain in context. Antigen unknown. This record comes from a study of human T cells and chemical hapten exposure. General study results and limits: TCRs exceeding 1 in 1000 frequency stayed unchanged with DPC sensitization. The count of PT1 expanded TCRs correlated positively with patch test score.

This CDR3 region has 19 residues. Germline CDR1 KGHSH, CDR2 LQKENI. V shed 1 base, J shed 0 bases, and the junction held 9 bases outside the gene matches. TCRdb ran MiXCR on the RACE reads and lists one entry per CDR3 protein. In the table there are about 100,000 distinct CDR3 sequences, about 11% of which are singletons. The time point denotes: patch test 1, 2 weeks after DPC sensitization. As for treatment: therapeutic diphenylcyclopropenone sensitization with weekly scalp DPC. The sample was whole blood, taken in connection with sensitization to the hapten diphenylcyclopropenone (DPC). The chain couples TRBV18 to TRBJ2-3; 11 nucleotides line up with TRBD2. The TCR comes from a man aged 35 to 55 with alopecia areata. Some clones in this sample may be carry-over from other donors' samples. CDR3 DNA: TGTGCCAGCTCACCACGACTAGCGGGAAAGATGACTAGCACAGATACGCAGTATTTT. Its translation is CASSPRLAGKMTSTDTQYF.